The rows below give T cell receptor beta chains drawn from one sample of a study of T cells in Graves' hyperthyroidism and ophthalmopathy. TCRdb processed the multiplex PCR reads anew with MiXCR; each CDR3 protein has one entry. This table has about 300,000 distinct CDR3 sequences, around a fifth appearing once. The source material was blood. The source is a man between 45 and 60 years old with Graves' ophthalmopathy. The CDR3 runs from the conserved cysteine through the conserved F or W. Fields, in order: J gene, V gene, clone size, D gene, CDR3 protein, CDR3 DNA. The D gene is left open where the match is weak. Clone sizes are given selectively: once, few, many, or a class where the clone is expanded.

TRBJ2-7 TRBV12-3/TRBV12-4 NA NA CASSPGRAYEQYF TGTGCCAGCAGTCCGGGACGGGCGTACGAGCAGTACTTC
TRBJ2-3 TRBV27 NA TRBD2 CASAVLAGYTDTQYF TGTGCCAGCGCGGTACTAGCGGGATACACAGATACGCAGTATTTT
TRBJ2-7 TRBV12-3/TRBV12-4 NA NA CASSTPQGGLTYGQYF TGTGCCAGCAGTACACCCCAGGGGGGATTAACCTACGGGCAGTACTTC
TRBJ1-2 TRBV28 NA NA CASRTDTSYGYTF TGTGCCAGCAGGACGGACACCTCCTATGGCTACACCTTC
TRBJ2-7 TRBV3-1 many NA CASSLLDTYEQYF TGTGCCAGCAGCCTTCTTGATACCTACGAGCAGTACTTC
TRBJ2-3 TRBV6-2/TRBV6-3 NA NA CASSISGPTDTQYF TGTGCCAGCAGCATCTCCGGACCCACAGATACGCAGTATTTT
TRBJ2-1 TRBV28 many NA CASSFLALYNEQFF TGTGCCAGCAGTTTTCTAGCGTTGTACAATGAGCAGTTCTTC
TRBJ2-7 TRBV2 few NA CASRAMSAASTEQYF TGTGCCAGCAGGGCTATGTCAGCGGCTTCGACCGAGCAGTACTTC
TRBJ2-1 TRBV9 few TRBD2 CASSVVGGGRYNEQFF TGTGCCAGCAGCGTAGTGGGCGGCGGGAGATACAATGAGCAGTTCTTC
TRBJ2-2 TRBV20-1 NA NA CSAAPQMNTGELFF TGCAGTGCCGCCCCCCAGATGAACACCGGGGAGCTGTTTTTT
TRBJ1-5 TRBV6-1 many TRBD1 CASSLTQGEGQPQHF TGTGCCAGCAGTTTAACACAGGGGGAAGGTCAGCCCCAGCATTTT
TRBJ2-5 TRBV4-2 NA NA CASSQERTRTAQYF TGTGCCAGCAGCCAAGAGAGGACACGGACGGCCCAGTACTTC
TRBJ2-1 TRBV19 NA NA CASSITARFNEQFF TGTGCCAGTAGTATTACTGCCCGATTTAATGAGCAGTTCTTC
TRBJ2-1 TRBV20-1 NA NA CSARPSREQFF TGCAGTGCTCGGCCCTCTCGGGAGCAGTTCTTC
TRBJ1-2 TRBV28 many TRBD1 CASSLPDSTGDGYTF TGTGCCAGCAGTTTACCCGATTCGACAGGGGACGGCTACACCTTC
TRBJ1-5 TRBV11-2 NA TRBD1 CASSLGGQVNQPQHF TGTGCCAGCAGCTTAGGGGGACAGGTCAATCAGCCCCAGCATTTT
TRBJ2-7 TRBV14 NA TRBD1 CASSQGLPGQGTYEQYF TGTGCCAGCAGCCAAGGCCTCCCGGGACAGGGGACTTACGAGCAGTACTTC
TRBJ2-1 TRBV20-1 NA TRBD2 CSARVRSGVAGGRGAYNEQFF TGCAGTGCTAGAGTGAGATCGGGGGTAGCGGGAGGGCGAGGGGCCTACAATGAGCAGTTCTTC
TRBJ2-2 TRBV6-5 NA TRBD1 CASSYGQGFTGELFF TGTGCCAGCAGTTACGGACAGGGTTTCACCGGGGAGCTGTTTTTT
TRBJ2-7 TRBV27 NA TRBD2 CASSSRRTSANYEQYF TGTGCCAGCAGTTCCCGCCGGACTAGCGCCAACTACGAGCAGTACTTC
TRBJ2-1 TRBV7-9 few TRBD2 CASSFRTSGSYNEQFF TGTGCCAGCAGCTTTCGGACTAGCGGCTCCTACAATGAGCAGTTCTTC
TRBJ2-7 TRBV28 many NA CASCRGANHYEQYF TGTGCCAGCTGTCGGGGGGCAAATCACTACGAGCAGTACTTC
TRBJ2-3 TRBV7-9 NA NA CASSPSRDTQYF TGTGCCAGCAGCCCTAGTAGGGATACGCAGTATTTT
TRBJ1-6 TRBV7-3 few NA CASSLTLRGAESPLHF TGTGCCAGCAGCTTAACGTTGAGGGGGGCGGAATCACCCCTCCACTTT
TRBJ2-5 TRBV5-1 NA TRBD1 CASSSRTGGLETQHF TGCGCCAGCAGCTCCCGGACAGGGGGCTTAGAGACCCAGCACTTC
TRBJ1-1 TRBV6-1 few NA CASSPRVYMGPNTEAFF TGTGCCAGCAGTCCCAGGGTATACATGGGCCCGAACACTGAAGCTTTCTTT
TRBJ2-5 TRBV28 many NA CASSLPTRHIQETQYF TGTGCCAGCAGTTTGCCGACACGGCACATTCAAGAGACCCAGTACTTC
TRBJ2-3 TRBV9 NA TRBD1 CASSVELWGQSTDTQYF TGTGCCAGCAGCGTAGAACTTTGGGGACAGAGCACAGATACGCAGTATTTT
TRBJ2-7 TRBV6-1 NA TRBD1 CASSEAGGNEQYF TGTGCCAGCAGTGAAGCAGGGGGCAACGAGCAGTACTTC
TRBJ2-3 TRBV29-1 few NA CSVSLRTDTQYF TGCAGCGTGTCACTCAGAACAGATACGCAGTATTTT
TRBJ2-1 TRBV28 NA NA CASRRMRNEQFF TGTGCCAGCCGTAGGATGCGGAATGAGCAGTTCTTC
TRBJ2-1 TRBV29-1 NA NA CSVETGRNEQFF TGCAGCGTTGAAACAGGGAGGAATGAGCAGTTCTTC
TRBJ2-2 TRBV19 once NA CASSISRNSGELFF TGTGCCAGTAGTATTAGCAGGAACTCCGGGGAGCTGTTTTTT
TRBJ2-3 TRBV2 many TRBD2 CASSGTSGWDTQYF TGTGCCAGCAGCGGGACTAGCGGATGGGATACGCAGTATTTT
TRBJ2-7 TRBV5-1 many NA CASSLGPQTYEQYF TGCGCCAGCAGCTTGGGGCCCCAGACTTACGAGCAGTACTTC
TRBJ2-1 TRBV27 NA NA CASSLLEAYNEQFF TGTGCCAGCAGTTTACTGGAGGCCTACAATGAGCAGTTCTTC
TRBJ1-3 TRBV28 few NA CASSSGGNTIYF TGTGCCAGCAGTTCAGGAGGAAACACCATATATTTT